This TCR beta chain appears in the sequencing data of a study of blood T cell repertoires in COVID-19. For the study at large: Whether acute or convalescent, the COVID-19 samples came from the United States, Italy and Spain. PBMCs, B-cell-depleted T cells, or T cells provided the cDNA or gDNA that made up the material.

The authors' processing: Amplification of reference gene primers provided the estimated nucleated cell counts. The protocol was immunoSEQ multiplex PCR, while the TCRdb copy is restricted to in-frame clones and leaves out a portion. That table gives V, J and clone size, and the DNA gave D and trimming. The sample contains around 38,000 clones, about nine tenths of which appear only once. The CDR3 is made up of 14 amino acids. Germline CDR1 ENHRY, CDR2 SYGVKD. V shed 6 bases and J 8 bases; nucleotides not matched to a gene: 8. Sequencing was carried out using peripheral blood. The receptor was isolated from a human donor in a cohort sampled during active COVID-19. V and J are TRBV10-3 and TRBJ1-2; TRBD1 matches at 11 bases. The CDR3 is CAIRGQDRGRGYTF. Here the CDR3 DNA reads TGTGCCATCAGGGGGCAGGACAGGGGGCGCGGCTACACCTTC.